This entry concerns a single T cell receptor (beta chain). This sample stems from a study of T cells in tuberculosis. Time point reported: new active TB diagnosis, blood taken before or within 7 days of starting treatment. Germline V gives CDR1 MRHNA, CDR2 SNTAGT. There are 16 residues in the CDR3. J gave up 8 bases and V 0 bases, and 11 bases lay outside the gene matches. The table came from immunoSEQ multiplex PCR; TCRdb's copy has only in-frame clones and leaves some out. The data show about 33,000 clones, with about 90% seen just once and more than 4.5% held by the top ten. V gene TRBV6-4 combines with J gene TRBJ1-2; TRBD1 matches at 8 bases. The clonotype originates from an adult with tuberculosis. The material was PBMCs, obtained at tuberculosis diagnosis. The DNA of the CDR3 is TGTGCCAGCAGTGACTCTTCGGACAGGGCTCAGGACGGCTACACCTTC. This encodes CASSDSSDRAQDGYTF.